This T cell receptor (beta chain) appears in the sequencing data of a study of cytomegalovirus exposure and HLA in healthy donors (dated 2017 in TCRdb). About the full investigation: In an earlier analysis of 450 to 750 of the donors, 276 Gb of sequence data and some 100 million unique TCR beta sequences from about 190 million T cells were reported. An early release that covered some 630 HLA-typed donors contained approximately 300 gigabases of sequencing data and some 87 million unique TCR sequences. The genetic ancestry cluster associated with self-reported Caucasian donors included about 81% of the roughly 360 genotyped donors. The study was designed to test whether signatures of past pathogen exposure could be identified by cataloging public T cell receptors. Using immunosequencing, the study profiled T cell repertoires from about 620 subjects and related those repertoires to cytomegalovirus serostatus. In addition to the first cohort of 666 subjects, a separate validation cohort of some 120 different subjects was used. The study combined high-throughput TCR immunosequencing, statistical association of individual TCRs with disease status, and machine learning to predict cytomegalovirus infection status. A later analysis re-analyzed previously published TCR beta repertoires from roughly 630 donors and added high-resolution HLA genotyping to study TCR occurrence patterns. Rather than drawing on any new phenotypic data, the later analysis identified candidate immune exposures from TCR beta sequences and the way those sequences occurred across donors. An earlier analysis of roughly 600 of the donors used high-throughput TCR beta sequencing to judge whether each TCR beta V gene segment behaved as functional or pseudogenic. Alongside the repertoire data, information on donor age, sex, ethnicity and CMV serostatus was compiled. A later genetic analysis took genome-wide SNP genotypes for about 65% of the 666 donors and used that subset as a discovery cohort. All discovery cohort repertoires had been generated using a single sequencing platform. Class I and class II HLA loci were covered by the typing at four-digit resolution. Typing coverage differed by locus: A, B, C, DRB1 and DQB1 were typed in roughly 629-630 donors, DQA1 in 522, DPA1 in approximately 600, and DPB1 in around 440. Four to six DR-DQ haplotypes were handled as single units for association and clustering, since linkage in the cohort was strong. On average, roughly 250,000 unique TCR beta nucleotide sequences were sequenced per donor among about 400 genotyped donors of the cohort, with roughly 18% of those sequences being non-productive. The investigation overall reported the following: In an earlier analysis of about 600 of the donors, most TCR beta V segments appeared in productive rearrangements about 90% or about 30% of the time, broadly matching IMGT annotations. A later analysis found that TCR association rates varied across HLA loci, with DRB1 alleles showing the most associated TCRs and HLA-C alleles the fewest. The only immune exposure information available for the cohort was CMV serostatus. Presence/absence analyses assumed roughly uniform sequencing depth across donors, an assumption that may not hold. A further reported finding was that TCR beta sequences accurately predicted the HLA-A and HLA-B alleles for most subjects in the first cohort. According to a later analysis, most CMV-associated TCR beta chains appeared to be HLA-restricted, and the HLA associations seemed to be driven largely by CMV exposure. A total of fewer than 200 TCR beta chains were listed by the study as associated with cytomegalovirus. In vitro tests confirmed that a few of the cytomegalovirus-associated TCR beta chains recognize cytomegalovirus antigens. The classifier was reported to diagnose cytomegalovirus status with high specificity and sensitivity in both the original and validation cohorts. According to a later genetic analysis, donors in an Asian-associated ancestry cluster had fewer N-insertions in productive TCRs than the roughly 660-donor mean. In this cohort, only TCR beta chains were sequenced, and detectable features were limited by the absence of alpha or paired-chain data. Several of the top co-occurrence clusters appeared to be linked to parvovirus B19, influenza, CMV and Epstein-Barr virus, according to a later analysis. Because counts were too low, under 20 rarely observed V segments, including chromosome 9 orphons, were left out of the earlier analysis of approximately 500 of the donors. An association between a missense DCLRE1C variant and V-gene and J-gene trimming of TCR beta chains was found in a later genetic analysis and replicated in an independent cohort. The sequencing pipeline was judged likely to have produced a cluster of highly shared sequence variants as a technical artifact. Because HLA typing was missing for some donors at each locus, association tests included only the typed subset. Linkage disequilibrium might explain the correlated functional status among segregating V segments, but an unknown experimental factor could not be ruled out. Some IMGT-functional V segments, including TRBV6-2 and TRBV6-3, could not be distinguished by the 87-base-pair reads and were therefore excluded. Across donors, most TCR sequences were observed very rarely, whereas some public TCRs were present in many individuals. According to the authors, the approach could potentially be generalized to other disease states and immunological phenotypes. At a false discovery rate of 0.05, a later analysis linked 16,000 or so TCR beta sequences to specific HLA alleles. Strong co-occurrence of HLA alleles, especially DR and DQ, made assigning TCR associations to individual alleles difficult. In a later analysis, HLA-associated TCR beta chains were found to be more clonally expanded and to have lower generation probabilities than equally common non-associated chains.

Of note for this clone: Its binding antigen is unknown. Base quality data are lacking; no much larger clone is found one base away.

Cut back by 0 bases and 4 bases, the V and J ends lie 7 bases apart. In the germline V gene, CDR1 corresponds to SGHDT and CDR2 to YYEEEE. From its cysteine to its phenylalanine, the CDR3 spans 13 amino acids. Only the CDR3 DNA is retained, 39 bases long and in frame from the first base. Libraries were built with the immunoSEQ multiplex PCR assay. A mixture of 60 forward primers for TCR Vbeta segments and 13 reverse primers for TCR Jbeta segments was used in the multiplex PCR. The CDR3 region of rearranged TCR beta genes was amplified from genomic DNA with a multiplex PCR assay. The Illumina HiSeq System was used to sequence the amplified TCR beta libraries as 87-base-pair reads. As for the original processing: A later analysis tallied around 80 million unique TCR beta chains across the 700 or so repertoires, and about 12 million of those chains were shared by two or more donors. A nearest-neighbor algorithm error-corrected the raw reads and collapsed the reads into unique sequences, merging closely related sequences to remove PCR and sequencing errors. V, D and J gene segments were assigned by aligning CDR3 sequences to IMGT reference sequences. For a sequence to be retained, a match of at least six nucleotides to both a V gene segment and a J gene segment was required. Rearrangements were called productive when the CDR3 lacked stop codons and stayed in frame with V and J; all others were non-productive. Following IMGT convention, CDR3 was defined as the stretch from the second conserved V-encoded cysteine to the conserved J-encoded phenylalanine. In an earlier analysis of more than 550 of the donors, sequences lacking an unambiguous match to a single V gene segment were excluded. An earlier analysis of 587 of the donors classified V segments as functional when productive rearrangements were above 56.7% and as segregating when the standard deviation between donors was above 5%. A statistical classification framework was built to diagnose cytomegalovirus status from the catalog of TCR beta chain sequences. A later analysis assigned V and J genes by comparing TCR nucleotide sequences with IMGT/GENE-DB human TR gene sequences. In a later analysis, CDR3 sequences and most-parsimonious VDJ recombination scenarios were assigned using the TCRdist pipeline. In a later analysis, each TCR beta chain was defined by its CDR3 amino acid sequence together with its V-gene family, and reads lacking a unique V-gene family were excluded. In a later analysis, approximately 590 highly shared, low-generation-probability nucleotide sequences were removed to address suspected cross-contamination and a sequencing artifact. A later analysis calculated a clonal expansion index for each public chain from normalized within-repertoire ranks of inferred template counts. A later analysis computed generation probabilities with a VDJ recombination model fitted to out-of-frame rearrangements, and checked the results against IGoR. In a later analysis, TCR-TCR, TCR-HLA and TCR-CMV co-occurrence was scored with hypergeometric tests, and a repertoire-size bias correction was applied to TCR pairs. In a later analysis, false discovery rates were estimated by permuting HLA or CMV assignments 20 times. In a later analysis, co-occurring TCRs were grouped using DBSCAN, with TCRdist sequence similarity added in when clustering inside HLA-allele-positive subsets. Co-occurrence clustering excluded repertoires with fewer than 30,000 or more than 120,000 public chains, plus five with anomalous nucleotide sharing. TCRdb provides this immuneACCESS table in a form limited to in-frame rearrangements. Some clones are lacking; in checked studies, under half of them reflect an unresolved V gene, and why the rest are absent is not known. V, J and clone size are taken as reported in that table, and D and trimming were inferred from the DNA itself. The sample profile shows some 160,000 clones; over 60% of them were found once. The top ten hold 1.5% to 2% of the sample.

In total, approximately 700 healthy bone marrow donors made up the cohort. At the time of sampling, all cohort members were nominally healthy, though unrecorded immune exposures were likely present. The donor was CMV seronegative and belonged to the group of around 400 seronegative cohort members. A peripheral blood sample was collected from each donor, and TCR beta sequencing was performed on peripheral blood mononuclear cells. Genomic DNA was extracted from the blood cell samples with the Qiagen DNeasy Blood Extraction Kit. Sequenced sample: PBMCs. The chain couples TRBV5-6 to TRBJ1-1; too little of a D gene remains to name it. This sequence was found in a woman between 40 and 55 years old in good health and CMV-seronegative. The CDR3 protein: CASSLVGSTEAFF. The DNA sequence follows: TGTGCCAGCAGCTTGGTGGGGAGCACTGAAGCTTTCTTT.